One sample yielded the 7 T cell receptor beta chains listed below, sequenced in a study of T cell repertoires in cytomegalovirus infection. What these receptors recognize is not known. TCRdb re-called the reads through MiXCR, storing one row per CDR3 protein. This sample has hundreds of thousands of distinct CDR3 sequences, with 33% found just once. The sample in question was cultured PBMCs, obtained from culture after CMV antigen stimulation. Receptor source: a human donor in good health (CMV status not recorded). Some clones in this sample may be carry-over from other donors' samples.

The chain has TRBV9 and TRBJ2-3, with no clear D. The germline V gene has CDR1 SGDLS and CDR2 YYNGEE. Trimming removed 3 bases from V and 0 bases from J, with 14 bases in between. This CDR3 contains 16 residues. In DNA, the CDR3 is TGTGCCAGCAGCGGCTATACCTCCGGGAGCACAGATACGCAGTATTTT. Its protein is CASSGYTSGSTDTQYF.

The J gene is TRBJ2-1, the V gene TRBV7-2; D gene unclear. The CDR3 spans 15 residues. The V end lost 0 bases, the J end lost 4 bases, and 10 bases lay between the germline ends. Germline V CDR1 and CDR2: SGHTA, FQGNSA. The CDR3 reads CASSLALTGYNEQFF. The CDR3 region has the DNA TGTGCCAGCAGCTTAGCACTGACGGGTTACAATGAGCAGTTCTTC. The full variable domain, completed using reference TRBV7-2 and TRBJ2-1, is GAGVSQSPSNKVTEKGKDVELRCDPISGHTALYWYRQSLGQGLEFLIYFQGNSAPDKSGLPSDRFSAERTGGSVSTLTIQRTQQEDSAVYLCASSLALTGYNEQFFGPGTRLTVL.

This clonotype was counted a few times. The V and J genes are TRBV6-5 and TRBJ2-3; the match to TRBD2 covers 8 bases. CDR1 and CDR2 from the germline V gene are MNHEY and SVGAGI. This CDR3 is 19 amino acids long. The trim removed 5 bases at V and 3 bases at J, leaving 19 bases unmatched. The CDR3 is CASSTRYKRESSWTDTQYF. The CDR3 region has the DNA TGTGCCAGCAGTACCAGATACAAGCGGGAGTCGTCATGGACAGATACGCAGTATTTT.

The chain recombines TRBV18 with TRBJ1-2; the D is unclear. This CDR3 contains 14 residues. V gave up 2 bases and J gave up 4 bases, with 11 bases separating them. In germline, CDR1 is KGHSH, CDR2 LQKENI. CDR3 sequence (DNA): TGTGCCAGCTCACCAAAGGGAGTGGGCTATGGCTACACCTTC. Protein product: CASSPKGVGYGYTF.

V gene TRBV7-9 combines with J gene TRBJ2-1; 8 bases match TRBD2. With 5 bases clipped from V and 1 base from J, the junction kept 4 bases outside the gene matches. Germline CDR1 reads SEHNR; CDR2 reads FQNEAQ (reference sequence). CDR3 length equals 15 residues. The CDR3, as DNA: TGTGCCAGCAGCGTGGGACTAGTATCCTACAATGAGCAGTTCTTC. Its protein product is CASSVGLVSYNEQFF.

V is TRBV13 and J is TRBJ1-1; no definite D call. V was pared by 3 bases and J by 3 bases, with 8 bases between. Germline V gene sequence: CDR1 PRHDT, CDR2 FYEKMQ (reference sequence). The CDR3 length is 13 residues. The CDR3 DNA follows: TGTGCCAGCAGCTTTGGATTTGACACTGAAGCTTTCTTT. It is translated as CASSFGFDTEAFF.

In DNA form, the CDR3 reads TGTGCCACCAGTGATTTGGGGACAGGGGGCGAGTACGAGCAGTACTTC. Its protein is CATSDLGTGGEYEQYF. The chain has TRBV24-1 and TRBJ2-7, with TRBD1 matching over 12 bases. The CDR3 covers 16 residues. Per the germline V gene, CDR1 is KGHDR and CDR2 is SFDVKD. V shed 0 bases and J 4 bases; nucleotides not matched to a gene: 3.